This is a list of T cell receptor beta chains from one sample in a study of identical twins. In TCRdb, the 5' RACE reads were re-called with MiXCR into one record per CDR3 protein. The sample lists more than 400,000 distinct CDR3 sequences; 15% were seen once. The same sample was also used in a study of yellow fever vaccine responses in identical twins.

Sequencing was done on a sample of CD4+ T cells sorted from blood. All receptors derive from a woman in her late teens or twenties in good health. CDR3s include the opening cysteine and the closing phenylalanine or tryptophan. Each record gives: V gene, J gene, D gene, clone size, CDR3 DNA, CDR3 protein. A D gene is named only where the DNA matches it firmly. The listing skips clone size in some rows; elsewhere it reads once, few, many or a size class.

TRBV11-2	TRBJ1-2	TRBD1	few	TGTGCCAGCAGCTTCGGACAGGGGGCTATTGGCTACACCTTC	CASSFGQGAIGYTF
TRBV19	TRBJ2-2	NA	NA	TGTGCCAGTAGTGTCAAGGGAACCGGGGAGCTGTTTTTT	CASSVKGTGELFF
TRBV29-1	TRBJ1-4	TRBD1	NA	TGCAGCGCTGAGGGGGCGACTAATGAAAAACTGTTTTTT	CSAEGATNEKLFF
TRBV5-1	TRBJ1-6	NA	few	TGCGCCAGCAGCTTGCCCGCTGACGGGAATTCACCCCTCCACTTT	CASSLPADGNSPLHF
TRBV29-1	TRBJ2-1	NA	many	TGCAGCGCCGTTTTCGGAGGGAATGAGCAGTTCTTC	CSAVFGGNEQFF
TRBV6-5	TRBJ2-5	TRBD2	NA	TGTGCCAGCAGTTACGGGTGGGGGGGGGAAGAGACCCAGTACTTC	CASSYGWGGEETQYF
TRBV20-1	TRBJ2-5	TRBD2	few	TGCAGTGCTAGACAATCGGGGGGGGAGACCCAGTACTTC	CSARQSGGETQYF
TRBV3-1	TRBJ2-3	NA	NA	TGTGCCAGCAGCCTTATGGGCACAGATACGCAGTATTTT	CASSLMGTDTQYF
TRBV6-5	TRBJ1-6	TRBD1	NA	TGTGCCAGCAGTTACTATCTGGGACAGGGATCTTCACCCCTCCACTTT	CASSYYLGQGSSPLHF
TRBV28	TRBJ1-4	NA	few	TGTGCCAGCAGTCCCCTCGGCACAACTAATGAAAAACTGTTTTTT	CASSPLGTTNEKLFF
TRBV28	TRBJ2-6	NA	NA	TGTGCCAGCAGTAACGGTATCTCTGGGGCCAACGTCCTGACTTTC	CASSNGISGANVLTF
TRBV5-1	TRBJ2-5	NA	many	TGCGCCAGCGGACAGAACCAGGGTCTTGAGACCCAGTACTTC	CASGQNQGLETQYF
TRBV6-1	TRBJ2-5	TRBD2	NA	TGTGCCAGCACCCCAAGGTTTGCTAGCGGGACCCAAGAGACCCAGTACTTC	CASTPRFASGTQETQYF
TRBV29-1	TRBJ1-1	TRBD1	NA	TGCAGCGTTAACAGGGGCACGAACACTGAAGCTTTCTTT	CSVNRGTNTEAFF
TRBV4-2	TRBJ2-1	NA	few	TGTGCCAGCAGCCAAGTGGCTGAAGGTTCGGCAGAATGGTTGTCCTACAATGAGCAGTTCTTC	CASSQVAEGSAEWLSYNEQFF
TRBV10-3	TRBJ2-1	TRBD2	NA	TGTGCCATCAGTGAGGATGGCGGGGGTTTCAATGAGCAGTTCTTC	CAISEDGGGFNEQFF
TRBV27	TRBJ2-5	NA	NA	TGTGCCAGCAGCATGTGGGGTGGTGAGACCCAGTACTTC	CASSMWGGETQYF
TRBV10-3	TRBJ1-1	NA	few	TGTGCCATCAGTATTCCAGGAGACACTGAAGCTTTCTTT	CAISIPGDTEAFF
TRBV12-3/TRBV12-4	TRBJ1-5	NA	NA	TGTGCCAGCAGTCCACAGGGTGGTGGTAATCAGCCCCAGCATTTT	CASSPQGGGNQPQHF
TRBV14	TRBJ2-3	NA	few	TGTGCCAGCAGCCAAGATCAGTTTAGCCTCCGCACAGATACGCAGTATTTT	CASSQDQFSLRTDTQYF
TRBV6-2/TRBV6-3	TRBJ2-1	NA	few	TGTGCCAGCAGACCGGTGGGGTGGGGTGAGCAGTTCTTC	CASRPVGWGEQFF
TRBV5-1	TRBJ2-2	TRBD2	NA	TGCGCCAGCTCCGGGACTAGCGGACTCCTAACCGGGGAGCTGTTTTTT	CASSGTSGLLTGELFF
TRBV28	TRBJ2-1	TRBD2	NA	TGTGCCAGCCTCGGGCTAGCGGTGAGCTCCTACAATGAGCAGTTCTTC	CASLGLAVSSYNEQFF
TRBV4-1	TRBJ1-2	TRBD1	NA	TGCGCCAGCAGCCAACCGGGACAGGTGAACTATGGCTACACCTTC	CASSQPGQVNYGYTF
TRBV18	TRBJ2-5	NA	NA	TGTGCCAGCTCACCTCCCATAGCGGCCCAAGAGACCCAGTACTTC	CASSPPIAAQETQYF
TRBV20-1	TRBJ1-4	NA	NA	TGCAGTGCTGGAAAGGGGGCTAATGAAAAACTGTTTTTT	CSAGKGANEKLFF
TRBV12-3/TRBV12-4	TRBJ2-2	TRBD2	NA	TGTGCCAGCAGTTTAGCGGGAGGGTTGCGCACCGGGGAGCTGTTTTTT	CASSLAGGLRTGELFF
TRBV12-3/TRBV12-4	TRBJ2-4	NA	few	TGTGCCAGCAGTGTCGAACTTGCCAAAAACATTCAGTACTTC	CASSVELAKNIQYF
TRBV4-2	TRBJ1-1	NA	few	TGTGCCAGCAGCCAAGATTGGGGAGATAACACTGAAGCTTTCTTT	CASSQDWGDNTEAFF
TRBV12-3/TRBV12-4	TRBJ2-7	TRBD1	many	TGTGCCAGCAGTAACGGACAGGGTTACGAGCAGTACTTC	CASSNGQGYEQYF
TRBV5-8	TRBJ1-4	NA	NA	TGTGCCAGCAGCACCCGACCCATTCGAAATGAAAAACTGTTTTTT	CASSTRPIRNEKLFF
TRBV24-1	TRBJ2-1	TRBD2	many	TGTGCCACCAGTAGAGCGGGAGGCCCCTACAATGAGCAGTTCTTC	CATSRAGGPYNEQFF
TRBV28	TRBJ2-5	TRBD1	few	TGTGCCAGCAGTCCCTGGGACAGGGGAGAGACCCAGTACTTC	CASSPWDRGETQYF
TRBV10-3	TRBJ2-3	NA	few	TGTGCCACCCAGGACAGTAGCACAGATACGCAGTATTTT	CATQDSSTDTQYF
TRBV5-1	TRBJ2-1	NA	NA	TGCGCCAGCAGCCGGGACCACAATGAGCAGTTCTTC	CASSRDHNEQFF
TRBV27	TRBJ2-2	NA	NA	TGTGCCAGCTTCTCACGGGCGCCCCTGGCAGGGGCGCGGTACACCGGGGAGCTGTTTTTT	CASFSRAPLAGARYTGELFF